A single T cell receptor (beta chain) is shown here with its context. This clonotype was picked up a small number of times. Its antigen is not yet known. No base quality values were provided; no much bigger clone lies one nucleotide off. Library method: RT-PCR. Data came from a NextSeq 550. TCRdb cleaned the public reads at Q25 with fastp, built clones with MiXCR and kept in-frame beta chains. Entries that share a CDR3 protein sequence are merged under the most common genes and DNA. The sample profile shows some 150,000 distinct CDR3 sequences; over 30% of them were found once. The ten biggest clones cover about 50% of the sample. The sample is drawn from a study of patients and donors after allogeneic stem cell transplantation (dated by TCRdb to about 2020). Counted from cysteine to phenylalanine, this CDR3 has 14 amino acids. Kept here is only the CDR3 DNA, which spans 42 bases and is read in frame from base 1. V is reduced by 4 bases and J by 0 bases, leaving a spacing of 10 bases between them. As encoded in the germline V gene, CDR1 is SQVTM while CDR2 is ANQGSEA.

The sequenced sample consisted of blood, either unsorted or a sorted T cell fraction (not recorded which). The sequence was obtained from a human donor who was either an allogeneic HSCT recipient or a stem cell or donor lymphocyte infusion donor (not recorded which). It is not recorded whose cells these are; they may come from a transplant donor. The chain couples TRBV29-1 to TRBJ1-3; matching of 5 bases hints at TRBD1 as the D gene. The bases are TGCAGCGTTGGGGCAGGGAGCTCTGGAAACACCATATATTTT. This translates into CSVGAGSSGNTIYF.